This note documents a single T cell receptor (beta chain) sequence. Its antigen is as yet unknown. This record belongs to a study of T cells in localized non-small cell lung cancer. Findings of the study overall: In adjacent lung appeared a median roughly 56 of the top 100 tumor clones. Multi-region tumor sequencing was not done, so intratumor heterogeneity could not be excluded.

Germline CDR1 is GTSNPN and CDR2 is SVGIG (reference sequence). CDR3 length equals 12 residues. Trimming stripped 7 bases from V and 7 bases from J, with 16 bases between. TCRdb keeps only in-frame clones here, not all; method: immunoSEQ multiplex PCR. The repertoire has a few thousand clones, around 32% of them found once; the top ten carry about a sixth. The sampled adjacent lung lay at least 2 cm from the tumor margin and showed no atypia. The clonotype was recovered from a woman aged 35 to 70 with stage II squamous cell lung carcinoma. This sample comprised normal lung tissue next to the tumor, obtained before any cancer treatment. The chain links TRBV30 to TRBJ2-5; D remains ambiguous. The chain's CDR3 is CASRPDEGTQYF. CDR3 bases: TGTGCCTCCCGTCCCGACGAAGGGACCCAGTACTTC.